These 24 T cell receptor beta chains were all obtained from the same sample, sequenced in a study of T cells in Graves' hyperthyroidism and ophthalmopathy. What was amplified from RNA transcripts were TCR beta CDR3 regions. A set of HTBI primers served as the primers for a first-round RT-PCR of the TCR CDR3. TCRdb reprocessed the multiplex PCR reads via MiXCR and lists one record per CDR3 protein. The sample lists some 650,000 distinct CDR3 sequences, around 15% occurring once. Sequencing was done on a sample of blood. All receptors come from a woman aged 40 to 50 with Graves' ophthalmopathy.

This clonotype was detected ten times or more. V usage is TRBV7-9 and J usage is TRBJ1-4; D remains unclear. The germline V gene has CDR1 SEHNR and CDR2 FQNEAQ (reference sequence). Trimming removed 4 bases at V and 3 bases at J, with 3 bases between. This CDR3 spans 12 amino acids. CDR3 loop: CASSSPNEKLFF. For the CDR3, the DNA is TGTGCCAGCAGCTCCCCTAATGAAAAACTGTTTTTT.

This clonotype was detected ten times or more. V and J are TRBV12-3 or TRBV12-4 and TRBJ2-7; 9 positions agree with TRBD2. The V and J ends lost 5 bases and 0 bases, in that order; junction bases with no gene match: 5. CDR3 length: 15 amino acids. CDR3 nucleotide sequence: TGTGCCAGCAGTAGGGGACTAGCCGTCTCCTACGAGCAGTACTTC. As protein: CASSRGLAVSYEQYF.

This chain joins TRBV10-2 and TRBJ1-1; D uncertain. This CDR3 contains 14 residues. Germline CDR1 and CDR2: WSHSY and SAAADI. Trimming removed 3 bases at V and 5 bases at J, with 13 bases between. The CDR3 coding sequence is TGCGCCAGCAGTGATTTATGGGGAGGGACTGAAGCTTTCTTT. Translated, it gives CASSDLWGGTEAFF.

This clonotype was seen ten or more times. V and J are TRBV20-1 and TRBJ2-1; 10 bases align to TRBD2. The CDR3 has 17 amino acids. The trim removed 4 bases at V and 5 bases at J, leaving 14 bases unmatched. Per the germline V gene, CDR1 is DFQATT and CDR2 is SNEGSKA (reference sequence). This CDR3 reads CSAKPASGRTGHNEQFF. The CDR3 nucleotides are TGCAGTGCTAAACCGGCTAGCGGGAGAACGGGGCACAATGAGCAGTTCTTC.

This clonotype has more than one count but fewer than ten. This rearrangement joins TRBV5-1 to TRBJ1-1; D not certain. V was cut by 0 bases and J by 5 bases, with 11 bases left in between. The CDR3 consists of 14 residues. Germline CDR1 is SGHRS and CDR2 is YFSETQ. In DNA, the CDR3 is TGCGCCAGCAGCTTGGGTACGGCGGAGACTGAAGCTTTCTTT. The encoded protein is CASSLGTAETEAFF.

V is TRBV7-6 and J is TRBJ1-5; TRBD1 agrees at 7 bases. Germline V CDR1 and CDR2: SGHVS, FNYEAQ. The J segment lost 6 bases and the V segment lost 4 bases, leaving 9 bases of the junction unmatched. There are 15 residues in the CDR3. The CDR3 sequence: CASSSSGQIGQPQHF. The CDR3 coding sequence is TGTGCCAGCAGCTCCTCGGGACAGATTGGTCAGCCCCAGCATTTT.

This clonotype was seen repeatedly, ten times or more. The genes are TRBV5-1 and TRBJ2-1, with a weak D call TRBD2 (6 bases). This CDR3 has 14 amino acids. CDR1 and CDR2 (germline): SGHRS, YFSETQ. Trimming removed 4 bases at V and 2 bases at J, with 10 bases between. CDR3 sequence (DNA): TGCGCCAGCAGCGCGGGGTCAGCCTACAATGAGCAGTTCTTC. Protein sequence: CASSAGSAYNEQFF. The full variable domain, in which reference TRBV5-1 and TRBJ2-1 provide the parts outside the CDR3, is KAGVTQTPRYLIKTRGQQVTLSCSPISGHRSVSWYQQTPGQGLQFLFEYFSETQRNKGNFPGRFSGRQFSNSRSEMNVSTLELGDSALYLCASSAGSAYNEQFFGPGTRLTVL.

In its sample, this clonotype was seen many times. The rearrangement joins TRBV6-1 to TRBJ2-1, with 10 bases aligning to TRBD2. Germline CDR1 and CDR2: MNHNS and SASEGT. The ends lost 6 bases at V and 5 bases at J; junction bases unmatched: 7. CDR3 length equals 15 residues. The CDR3 is CASRRSGGANNEQFF. CDR3 DNA sequence: TGTGCCAGCAGAAGAAGCGGGGGGGCTAACAATGAGCAGTTCTTC.

Ten or more counts support this clonotype. This chain joins TRBV3-1 and TRBJ2-3; TRBD2 matches 8 bases. With V trimmed by 0 bases and J by 2 bases, 7 bases remained unmatched. This CDR3 has 17 residues. CDR1 and CDR2 (germline): LGHDT, YNNKEL (reference sequence). The chain's CDR3 is CASSQEGSGGNTDTQYF. The DNA of the CDR3 is TGTGCCAGCAGCCAAGAAGGGAGCGGGGGAAACACAGATACGCAGTATTTT.

In its sample, this clonotype was seen many times. This sequence joins TRBV12-3 or TRBV12-4 and TRBJ2-1, with 7 bases fitting TRBD2. J lost 6 bases, V lost 10 bases, and 6 bases had no gene match. This CDR3 is built from 12 residues. The DNA for the CDR3 is TGTGCCACCATCTGGGGGGGCAATGAGCAGTTCTTC. Protein product: CATIWGGNEQFF.

The rearrangement joins TRBV20-1 to TRBJ1-5; 8 bases map to TRBD1. Germline assignment: CDR1 DFQATT and CDR2 SNEGSKA (reference sequence). This CDR3 has 14 amino acids. Losses at the gene ends were 2 bases for V and 5 bases for J; bases not matched to a gene: 5. The CDR3 DNA is TGCAGTGCTAGACGGACAGGGTGGGATCAGCCCCAGCATTTT. Its protein product is CSARRTGWDQPQHF.

This clonotype was seen repeatedly, ten times or more. The gene calls are TRBV3-1 and TRBJ2-5; 11 nucleotides agree with TRBD2. This CDR3 is built from 17 residues. The germline gives CDR1 LGHDT, CDR2 YNNKEL (reference sequence). Trimming removed 4 bases from V and 4 bases from J; junction bases left unmatched: 11. CDR3 in amino acids: CASSPQLGTSGSETQYF. The CDR3 coding sequence is TGTGCCAGCAGCCCCCAACTCGGGACTAGCGGATCAGAGACCCAGTACTTC.

This clonotype has at least ten counts. The rearrangement uses TRBV5-1 and TRBJ1-1; tentative D call: TRBD1 (5 bases). Germline V CDR1 and CDR2: SGHRS, YFSETQ. The CDR3 extends over 14 amino acids. V shed 0 bases and J shed 1 base, with 7 bases lying between them. The CDR3 here is CASSLATGNTEAFF. In nucleotides, the CDR3 is TGCGCCAGCAGCTTGGCCACAGGGAACACTGAAGCTTTCTTT.

This clonotype has a handful of counts. This chain links TRBV10-3 with TRBJ2-3; TRBD2 aligns across 12 bases. CDR1 ENHRY and CDR2 SYGVKD come from the germline V gene. The CDR3 runs to 19 residues. J gave up 2 bases and V 10 bases, and 19 bases lay outside the gene matches. The chain's CDR3 is CATRERLAGVVGATDTQYF. The CDR3 nucleotides read TGTGCCACCAGGGAAAGACTAGCGGGAGTGGTGGGCGCCACAGATACGCAGTATTTT.

In this sample, this clonotype turned up a few times. The J gene is TRBJ1-4, the V gene TRBV5-1, with TRBD1 matching over 8 bases. With V trimmed by 4 bases and J by 8 bases, 10 bases remained unmatched. CDR3 size: 15 residues. CDR1 is SGHRS and CDR2 is YFSETQ in the germline V gene. CDR3 bases: TGCGCCAGCAGCCCGACAGGGGCAGCGGAAGAAAAACTGTTTTTT. Amino acids: CASSPTGAAEEKLFF.

This clonotype has at least ten counts. V is TRBV2 and J is TRBJ1-2; 11 nucleotides align to TRBD1. The CDR3 extends over 15 amino acids. Per germline, CDR1 SNHLY and CDR2 FYNNEI. V gave up 2 bases and J gave up 6 bases; unmatched junction bases: 5. In DNA, the CDR3 is TGTGCCAGCAGTGAATACGGACAGGGGGCTGATGGCTACACCTTC. Residues: CASSEYGQGADGYTF.

This clonotype has at least ten counts. The rearrangement links TRBV2 to TRBJ2-4, with D possibly matching TRBD2 (6 bases). This CDR3 has 15 residues. Trimming removed 6 bases from V and 0 bases from J, with 12 bases in between. Germline V lookup: CDR1 SNHLY, CDR2 FYNNEI. In DNA, the CDR3 is TGTGCCAGCAGCCCGGAGGGTCTAGCCAAAAACATTCAGTACTTC. Translating gives CASSPEGLAKNIQYF.

The chain uses TRBV7-2 and TRBJ2-2; 12 bases agree with TRBD2. Germline V gene lookup returns CDR1 SGHTA and CDR2 FQGNSA. This CDR3 has 17 residues. V gave up 3 bases and J gave up 5 bases; unmatched junction bases: 7. The CDR3 here is CASSFSGTSGLTGELFF. The CDR3 DNA reads TGTGCCAGCAGCTTCTCCGGGACTAGCGGGCTTACCGGGGAGCTGTTTTTT.

V is TRBV14 and J is TRBJ1-1; 7 bases are shared with TRBD1. The germline V gene encodes CDR1 SGHDN and CDR2 FVKESK. V lost 4 bases to trimming and J lost 0 bases; unmatched junction nucleotides: 8. This CDR3 spans 16 amino acids. In DNA, the CDR3 is TGTGCCAGCAGCCCGGACAGGCAGACGGTGAACACTGAAGCTTTCTTT. Translation: CASSPDRQTVNTEAFF.

This clonotype has a count of ten or more. The CDR3 coding sequence is TGTGCCAGCAGCATGGGAGCAGGGCCCTACAATGAGCAGTTCTTC. Translating it yields CASSMGAGPYNEQFF. The rearrangement uses TRBV11-2 and TRBJ2-1, with D tentatively TRBD1 or TRBD2 (5 bases each). CDR3 size: 15 residues. CDR1 is SGHAT and CDR2 is FQNNGV in the germline V gene. Trimming left V 5 bases short and J 2 bases short, with 13 bases between.

This clonotype was found many times. The V call is TRBV6-1, the J call TRBJ2-7; 7 nucleotides line up with TRBD1. This CDR3 spans 14 amino acids. Germline V gene lookup returns CDR1 MNHNS and CDR2 SASEGT. After removal of 5 bases from V and 2 bases from J, the junction contained 6 bases not matched to a gene. In nucleotides, the CDR3 is TGTGCCAGCAGTTCCCAGACAGGGCCCTACGAGCAGTACTTC. Translation: CASSSQTGPYEQYF.

This chain connects TRBV12-3 or TRBV12-4 to TRBJ2-7; D ambiguous. V was clipped by 3 bases and J by 2 bases, with 11 bases between them. The CDR3 is made up of 14 amino acids. CDR3 nucleotide sequence: TGTGCCAGCAGTTTGGAGTCATTAACCTACGAGCAGTACTTC. It specifies CASSLESLTYEQYF.

Only a few counts were recorded for this clonotype. V and J are TRBV5-1 and TRBJ2-2; no reliable D call. The CDR3 spans 14 residues. The germline V and J ends were trimmed by 2 bases and 6 bases, with 11 bases remaining between them. CDR1 is SGHRS and CDR2 is YFSETQ in the germline V gene. The CDR3 reads CASSLRSDAGELFF. The CDR3 DNA reads TGCGCCAGCAGCTTAAGGTCCGATGCCGGGGAGCTGTTTTTT. Full variable domain (outside the CDR3, taken from reference TRBV5-1 and TRBJ2-2): KAGVTQTPRYLIKTRGQQVTLSCSPISGHRSVSWYQQTPGQGLQFLFEYFSETQRNKGNFPGRFSGRQFSNSRSEMNVSTLELGDSALYLCASSLRSDAGELFFGEGSRLTVL.

This clonotype was seen at least ten times. The chain is built from TRBV3-1 and TRBJ2-3; possible D gene TRBD1, 5 bases. The CDR3 is 15 residues long. Germline V CDR1 and CDR2: LGHDT, YNNKEL (reference sequence). The V and J ends lost 3 bases and 1 base respectively, with 11 bases between them. CDR3 loop: CASSQTLRGTDTQYF. The CDR3 nucleotides read TGTGCCAGCAGCCAGACCCTCAGGGGCACAGATACGCAGTATTTT.